Listed here are 30 T cell receptor beta chains from one sample, sequenced in a study of T cell responses to AZD1222 COVID-19 vaccine. The protocol was immunoSEQ multiplex PCR, while the TCRdb copy is restricted to in-frame clones and leaves out a portion. The sample yields some 130,000 clones, 85% to 95% seen once. Sequencing used peripheral blood, obtained on day 0 of AZD1222 vaccination. The receptors come from an adult in good health.

The genes are TRBV3-1 (or the pseudogene TRBV3-2) and TRBJ1-5, with D maybe TRBD1 (5 bases). The CDR3 covers 15 residues. The V end was cut by 5 bases, the J end by 2 bases, with 13 bases between. Germline values: CDR1 LGHDT, CDR2 YNNKEL (reference sequence). The CDR3 region has the DNA TGTGCCAGCAGCGTACGCGGGGACGGCAATCAGCCCCAGCATTTT. Its translation is CASSVRGDGNQPQHF.

This chain links TRBV18 with TRBJ1-1, with D unresolved. V was shortened by 2 bases and J by 1 base, with 14 bases between the two germline ends. The CDR3 sequence is 16 residues long. CDR1 is KGHSH and CDR2 is LQKENI in the germline V gene. CDR3 in DNA: TGTGCCAGCTCACCAGACGAGCACGTACCGAACACTGAAGCTTTCTTT. Amino acid sequence: CASSPDEHVPNTEAFF.

J is TRBJ1-2 and V is TRBV7-9; the D is unclear. There are 12 residues in the CDR3. Germline values: CDR1 SEHNR, CDR2 FQNEAQ (reference sequence). Trimming shortened V by 1 base and J by 7 bases, and 7 bases separated the two germline ends. CDR3 loop: CASSLGEGGYTF. The CDR3 nucleotides are TGTGCCAGCAGCTTAGGGGAGGGTGGCTACACCTTC.

This sequence joins TRBV3-1 (or the pseudogene TRBV3-2) and TRBJ1-2, with TRBD1 identical over 7 bases. The CDR3 length is 14 residues. Germline V gene lookup returns CDR1 LGHDT and CDR2 YNNKEL (reference sequence). Trimming took 0 bases from V and 6 from J; bases not matched to a gene: 4. CDR3 region: CASSQETGWHGYTF. For the CDR3, the DNA is TGTGCCAGCAGCCAAGAGACAGGGTGGCATGGCTACACCTTC.

This chain uses TRBV29-1 with TRBJ1-2; TRBD1 matches 9 bases. The J segment lost 7 bases and the V segment lost 7 bases, leaving 4 bases of the junction unmatched. Per germline, CDR1 SQVTM and CDR2 ANQGSEA. This CDR3 spans 11 amino acids. DNA of the CDR3: TGCAGCGGGGACAGGGAGATTGGCTACACCTTC. Protein: CSGDREIGYTF.

The chain joins TRBV19 to TRBJ1-1; no firm D call. Germline V gene lookup returns CDR1 LNHDA and CDR2 SQIVND (reference sequence). The germline V and J ends were trimmed by 5 bases and 2 bases, with 12 bases remaining between them. The CDR3 is made up of 14 amino acids. The CDR3 reads CASSPISGNTEAFF. In DNA, the CDR3 is TGTGCCAGTAGTCCGATTTCTGGTAACACTGAAGCTTTCTTT.

V and J are TRBV2 and TRBJ1-3, with D possibly being TRBD1 (6 bases). The V end lost 5 bases, the J end lost 9 bases, and 17 bases lay between the germline ends. The CDR3 totals 14 residues. Per the germline V gene, CDR1 is SNHLY and CDR2 is FYNNEI. The CDR3 region is CASSLGGDLGTIYF. The CDR3 DNA follows: TGTGCCAGCAGTTTGGGGGGCGATTTGGGCACCATATATTTT.

This rearrangement joins TRBV10-3 to TRBJ1-2; 9 positions match TRBD1. Looked up from germline, CDR1 is ENHRY and CDR2 is SYGVKD. The CDR3 totals 16 residues. With 0 bases clipped from V and 3 bases from J, the junction kept 5 bases outside the gene matches. CDR3 residues: CAISESFTGGYYGYTF. Written as DNA, the CDR3 is TGTGCCATCAGTGAGTCGTTTACAGGGGGCTACTATGGCTACACCTTC.

V gene TRBV24-1 combines with J gene TRBJ2-7; the D gene is possibly TRBD2 (6 bases). V gave up 4 bases and J gave up 0 bases, with 9 bases separating them. Germline CDR1 and CDR2: KGHDR and SFDVKD. This CDR3 is 14 amino acids long. The CDR3: CATSDPGSSYEQYF. The CDR3 region has the DNA TGTGCCACCAGTGACCCCGGGAGCTCCTACGAGCAGTACTTC.

This clone came up once. The V call is TRBV5-1, the J call TRBJ2-1; 11 bases are shared with TRBD2. Germline CDR1 reads SGHRS; CDR2 reads YFSETQ. After removal of 3 bases from V and 7 bases from J, the junction contained 6 bases not matched to a gene. The CDR3 length is 15 residues. CDR3 residues: CASSSSTSGVNEQFF. CDR3 bases: TGCGCCAGCAGCTCTTCGACTAGCGGGGTGAATGAGCAGTTCTTC.

This clone has just a few counts. The genes are TRBV5-1 and TRBJ1-2; 10 bases are a match to TRBD1. The ends lost 4 bases at V and 3 bases at J; junction bases unmatched: 0. CDR1 is SGHRS, CDR2 YFSETQ, per germline. The CDR3 length is 13 residues. CDR3 protein: CASSGQGDYGYTF. The CDR3 DNA sequence: TGCGCCAGCAGCGGACAGGGGGACTATGGCTACACCTTC.

The J gene is TRBJ2-2, the V gene TRBV11-3; 10 nucleotides agree with TRBD2. Germline V gene lookup returns CDR1 SGHNT and CDR2 YENEEA. Losses at the gene ends were 3 bases for V and 5 bases for J; bases not matched to a gene: 12. CDR3 length: 18 amino acids. The CDR3 loop is CASSFLRIAGGGTGELFF. The CDR3 nucleotides are TGTGCCAGCAGCTTCCTCAGGATAGCGGGGGGCGGAACCGGGGAGCTGTTTTTT.

The V gene is TRBV5-5, the J gene TRBJ2-5, with 8 positions matching TRBD2. This CDR3 has 16 amino acids. Germline CDR1 and CDR2: SGHKS and YYEKEE (reference sequence). V trimming: 4 bases; J trimming: 1 base; junction bases outside the gene matches: 9. The CDR3 DNA is TGTGCCAGCAGCGAAGGGGTAGCGGGGCCCCAAGAGACCCAGTACTTC. Protein sequence: CASSEGVAGPQETQYF.

The chain employs TRBV6-2 or TRBV6-3 and TRBJ1-1; D gene ambiguous. This CDR3 is 13 amino acids long. V lost 0 bases and J lost 6, with 8 bases in between. Germline CDR1 is MNHEY and CDR2 is SVGEGT. The CDR3 bases are TGTGCCAGCAGTTACTCTGGTAATCCTGAAGCTTTCTTT. Encoded protein: CASSYSGNPEAFF.

This chain uses TRBV7-9 with TRBJ1-4; 8 positions agree with TRBD1. Germline-derived CDR1 and CDR2 are SEHNR and FQNEAQ (reference sequence). CDR3 length: 15 residues. Losses at the gene ends were 0 bases for V and 8 bases for J; bases not matched to a gene: 5. The CDR3 loop is CASSLAAGGREKLFF. The CDR3 DNA reads TGTGCCAGCAGCTTAGCGGCAGGGGGCAGGGAAAAACTGTTTTTT.

The chain combines TRBV4-1 with TRBJ2-7, with 10 bases matching TRBD1. The CDR3 sequence is 17 residues long. The germline gives CDR1 MGHRA, CDR2 YSYEKL. Germline trimming cut 4 bases from V and 7 bases from J; bases unmatched to any gene: 16. CDR3 in amino acids: CASSLVLRQDRGKEQYF. CDR3 sequence (DNA): TGCGCCAGCAGCCTCGTATTACGGCAGGACAGGGGGAAAGAGCAGTACTTC.

This clone was picked up one time. The gene calls are TRBV28 and TRBJ1-5; no clear D. The CDR3 spans 14 residues. V dropped 3 bases and J dropped 9 bases, with 15 bases sitting between them. Per germline, CDR1 MDHEN and CDR2 SYDVKM. CDR3 protein: CASSFPTESRPQHF. In DNA, the CDR3 is TGTGCCAGCAGTTTCCCGACCGAGTCCCGGCCCCAGCATTTT.

This chain uses TRBV27 with TRBJ1-2, with no clear D. The CDR3 runs 15 residues. Per the germline V gene, CDR1 is MNHEY and CDR2 is SMNVEV (reference sequence). The V end lost 2 bases, the J end lost 4 bases, and 14 bases lay between the germline ends. The CDR3 DNA is TGTGCCAGCAGTTTACTGCCCGGGAGTCCCTATGGCTACACCTTC. It yields the protein CASSLLPGSPYGYTF.

This clone was detected only once. V is TRBV4-1 and J is TRBJ2-1; 11 bases are shared with TRBD2. From germline, CDR1 is MGHRA and CDR2 YSYEKL. The CDR3 has 18 amino acids. With V trimmed by 3 bases and J by 2 bases, 9 bases remained unmatched. CDR3 sequence: CASSHLTLTSGTYNEQFF. In nucleotides, the CDR3 is TGCGCCAGCAGCCACCTCACCCTGACTAGCGGGACCTACAATGAGCAGTTCTTC.

The rearrangement links TRBV7-9 to TRBJ2-2; D uncertain. Germline-derived CDR1 and CDR2 are SEHNR and FQNEAQ (reference sequence). Trimming shortened V by 5 bases and J by 2 bases, and 3 bases separated the two germline ends. The CDR3 totals 12 residues. CDR3 sequence (DNA): TGTGCCAGCAGCCGCAACACCGGGGAGCTGTTTTTT. As protein: CASSRNTGELFF.

The gene calls are TRBV12-3 or TRBV12-4 and TRBJ1-2, with D uncertain. This CDR3 has 13 amino acids. The V gene lost 1 base and the J gene lost 8 bases, with 11 bases spanning the gap. The CDR3 DNA is TGTGCCAGCAGTTTAGGTATGGGCGGGGGCTACACCTTC. This codes for CASSLGMGGGYTF.

V and J are TRBV2 and TRBJ1-3; maybe TRBD1 (6 bases). The CDR3 contains 14 residues. The germline CDR1 and CDR2 sequences are SNHLY and FYNNEI. Trimming stripped 6 bases from V and 2 bases from J, with 11 bases between. CDR3 amino acids: CASSLQGTGNTIYF. In nucleotides, the CDR3 is TGTGCCAGCAGCTTACAGGGTACTGGAAACACCATATATTTT. Using reference TRBV2 and TRBJ1-3 for the parts outside the CDR3, the full variable domain is EPEVTQTPSHQVTQMGQEVILRCVPISNHLYFYWYRQILGQKVEFLVSFYNNEISEKSEIFDDQFSVERPDGSNFTLKIRSTKLEDSAMYFCASSLQGTGNTIYFGEGSWLTVV.

V gene TRBV28 combines with J gene TRBJ1-6; 8 bases are a match to TRBD1. Germline lookup yields CDR1 MDHEN and CDR2 SYDVKM. The CDR3 contains 14 residues. J was trimmed by 10 bases and V by 3 bases; bases with no gene match: 5. The CDR3 bases are TGTGCCAGCAGTTTGGACAGGGTAGGGTCACCCCTCCACTTT. Protein: CASSLDRVGSPLHF.

The J gene is TRBJ1-1, the V gene TRBV28; D remains ambiguous. V was cut by 11 bases and J by 0 bases, with 13 bases left in between. There are 13 residues in the CDR3. Germline V CDR1 and CDR2: MDHEN, SYDVKM. CDR3 DNA: TGTGCCGTACGAGGGCAATTGAACACTGAAGCTTTCTTT. The encoded protein is CAVRGQLNTEAFF.

The V call is TRBV28, the J call TRBJ1-2; maybe TRBD1 (5 bases). Per the germline V gene, CDR1 is MDHEN and CDR2 is SYDVKM. V lost 5 bases, J lost 3 bases, and 10 bases lay in between. This CDR3 spans 13 amino acids. The CDR3: CASSPRQYYGYTF. The CDR3 coding sequence is TGTGCCAGCAGTCCCCGACAGTACTATGGCTACACCTTC.

The chain links TRBV28 to TRBJ1-1; D remains ambiguous. Germline values: CDR1 MDHEN, CDR2 SYDVKM. V was clipped by 1 base and J by 7 bases, with 7 bases between them. The length of the CDR3 is 12 residues. The CDR3 sequence is CASSLSEFEAFF. DNA for the CDR3: TGTGCCAGCAGTTTATCGGAGTTTGAAGCTTTCTTT.

This clone was observed a few times. V gene TRBV28 combines with J gene TRBJ1-3; maybe TRBD1 (5 bases). CDR3 length: 19 amino acids. Germline V CDR1 and CDR2: MDHEN, SYDVKM. Trimming took off 0 bases at V and 2 bases at J, with 20 bases between the two ends. The CDR3 is CASSLWGLINSRPGNTIYF. The CDR3 bases are TGTGCCAGCAGTTTATGGGGGCTTATTAACAGTCGACCTGGAAACACCATATATTTT.

This clone has just one count. This rearrangement joins TRBV19 to TRBJ2-1; D is unresolved. This CDR3 contains 13 residues. Germline loops: CDR1 LNHDA, CDR2 SQIVND (reference sequence). The V end was cut by 8 bases, the J end by 10 bases, with 18 bases between. The CDR3 nucleotides read TGTGCCAGTTCGTCCCGCGTAGACCGCGAGCAGTTCTTC. Translation: CASSSRVDREQFF.

This clone was picked up one time. The genes are TRBV27 and TRBJ2-7, with TRBD1 as a possible D gene (5 bases). V dropped 2 bases and J dropped 3 bases, with 5 bases sitting between them. The V gene's germline CDR1 is MNHEY and CDR2 SMNVEV (reference sequence). The CDR3 contains 12 residues. CDR3 protein: CASSLTGYEQYF. Written as DNA, the CDR3 is TGTGCCAGCAGTTTAACAGGCTACGAGCAGTACTTC.

The chain links TRBV3-1 (or the pseudogene TRBV3-2) to TRBJ1-6, with TRBD1 matching over 9 bases. Losses at the gene ends were 1 base for V and 8 bases for J; bases not matched to a gene: 9. CDR1 LGHDT and CDR2 YNNKEL come from the germline V gene (reference sequence). This CDR3 is 17 amino acids long. In DNA form, the CDR3 reads TGTGCCAGCAGCCAAGGTGGAGGGGGACAGGGTTATTCACCCCTCCACTTT. Protein sequence: CASSQGGGGQGYSPLHF.